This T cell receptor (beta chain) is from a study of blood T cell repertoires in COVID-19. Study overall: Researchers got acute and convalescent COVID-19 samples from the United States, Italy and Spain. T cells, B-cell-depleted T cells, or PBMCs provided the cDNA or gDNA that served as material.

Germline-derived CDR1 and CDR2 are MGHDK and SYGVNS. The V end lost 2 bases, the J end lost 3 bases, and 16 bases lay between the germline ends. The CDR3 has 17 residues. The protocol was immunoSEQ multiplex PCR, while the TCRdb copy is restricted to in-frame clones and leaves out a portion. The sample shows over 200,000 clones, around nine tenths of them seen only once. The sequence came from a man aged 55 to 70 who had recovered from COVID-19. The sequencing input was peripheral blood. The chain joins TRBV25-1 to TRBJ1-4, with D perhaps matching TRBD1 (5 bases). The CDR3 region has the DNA TGTGCCAGCAGTGAAATCCTTACAAGGGGTGCTAATGAAAAACTGTTTTTT. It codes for CASSEILTRGANEKLFF.